One sample yielded the 19 T cell receptor beta chains listed below, sequenced in a study of OX40 agonist ivuxolimab in advanced cancers. Assay: immunoSEQ multiplex PCR; the TCRdb copy retains only in-frame clones and omits some. The top ten hold 5.5% to 8.5% of the sample, which has approximately 60,000 clones, around nine tenths seen once. The specimen was CD4+ or CD8+ T cells sorted from blood, collected in a trial of the OX40 agonist ivuxolimab. The source of these receptors is an adult with an advanced solid tumor such as melanoma, head and neck, liver or kidney cancer.

The chain links TRBV30 to TRBJ2-7; D might be TRBD2 (5 bases). Germline V lookup: CDR1 GTSNPN, CDR2 SVGIG (reference sequence). CDR3 size: 14 residues. The V end was cut by 0 bases, the J end by 2 bases, with 11 bases between. The CDR3: CAWSVGSPTYEQYF. The CDR3 DNA reads as TGTGCCTGGAGTGTAGGGAGCCCTACCTACGAGCAGTACTTC.

This chain connects TRBV11-2 to TRBJ2-6, with D hard to call. The CDR3 length is 17 residues. CDR1 is SGHAT, CDR2 FQNNGV, per germline. The germline V and J ends were trimmed by 1 base and 1 base, with 11 bases remaining between them. The CDR3 nucleotides read TGTGCCAGCAGCTTAGCTGGAGTTATTTCTGGGGCCAACGTCCTGACTTTC. Protein product: CASSLAGVISGANVLTF. The full variable domain, with the rest looked up from reference TRBV11-2 and TRBJ2-6, is EAGVAQSPRYKIIEKRQSVAFWCNPISGHATLYWYQQILGQGPKLLIQFQNNGVVDDSQLPKDRFSAERLKGVDSTLKIQPAKLEDSAVYLCASSLAGVISGANVLTFGAGSRLTVL.

The chain links TRBV6-4 to TRBJ2-1; 8 bases agree with TRBD1. The CDR3 is 13 residues long. Germline values: CDR1 MRHNA, CDR2 SNTAGT. The junction had 6 bases not matched to a gene; V was cut back by 4 bases and J by 10 bases. In DNA, the CDR3 is TGTGCCAGCAGTGCCACAGGGGGGTACGAGCAGTTCTTC. Translation gives CASSATGGYEQFF.

A word on this clone: This specimen includes other DNA sequences encoding the same CDR3. The V gene is TRBV19, the J gene TRBJ1-1; 8 nucleotides line up with TRBD1. J was trimmed by 5 bases and V by 6 bases; bases with no gene match: 5. CDR1 is LNHDA and CDR2 is SQIVND in the germline V gene (reference sequence). The length of the CDR3 is 13 residues. The CDR3 is CASRIQGGTEAFF. DNA for the CDR3: TGTGCCAGTAGGATACAGGGGGGGACTGAAGCTTTCTTT.

The chain has TRBV11-2 and TRBJ2-7, with 9 bases fitting TRBD2. Germline V gene data show CDR1 as SGHAT and CDR2 as FQNNGV. This CDR3 is 17 amino acids long. The junction had 19 bases not matched to a gene; V was cut back by 7 bases and J by 6 bases. For the CDR3, the DNA is TGTGCCAGCACCCTCAATCGGGCGGGAGGGCCCTCGCGCGAGCAGTACTTC. Translation: CASTLNRAGGPSREQYF.

The chain recombines TRBV11-2 with TRBJ2-7; 7 nucleotides line up with TRBD2. In germline, CDR1 is SGHAT, CDR2 FQNNGV. The CDR3 has 15 amino acids. The junction had 12 bases not matched to a gene; V was cut back by 5 bases and J by 5 bases. The CDR3 loop reads CASSPLTGGFNEQYF. The CDR3 DNA sequence: TGTGCCAGCAGCCCTCTGACGGGAGGTTTCAACGAGCAGTACTTC.

The rearrangement links TRBV19 to TRBJ1-2; unclear D gene. Trimming pared 5 bases from V and 1 base from J, leaving 11 bases between. This CDR3 spans 14 amino acids. CDR1 is LNHDA, CDR2 SQIVND, per germline (reference sequence). The CDR3 protein is CASSFSWDNYGYTF. The CDR3, as DNA: TGTGCCAGTAGTTTCTCGTGGGATAACTATGGCTACACCTTC.

V is TRBV28 and J is TRBJ2-7; D call uncertain. From germline, CDR1 is MDHEN and CDR2 SYDVKM. The CDR3 is 14 residues long. V was clipped by 2 bases and J by 5 bases, with 13 bases between them. The CDR3 loop is CASSLGGSLHEQYF. CDR3 coding DNA: TGTGCCAGCAGTTTAGGTGGCAGCCTCCACGAGCAGTACTTC.

Only one count was recorded for this clone. The chain carries TRBV28 and TRBJ1-6, with 10 nucleotides matching TRBD1. Germline V gives CDR1 MDHEN, CDR2 SYDVKM. The CDR3 sequence is 15 residues long. V shed 7 bases, J shed 5 bases, and the junction held 5 bases outside the gene matches. This CDR3 reads CASINDRGHNSPLHF. CDR3 nucleotide sequence: TGTGCCAGCATTAATGACAGGGGGCATAATTCACCCCTCCACTTT.

This clone has only one observation. This rearrangement joins TRBV5-1 to TRBJ2-5; 7 bases line up with TRBD1. Per germline, CDR1 SGHRS and CDR2 YFSETQ. The V and J ends lost 1 base and 5 bases, in that order; junction bases with no gene match: 5. The CDR3 sequence is 14 residues long. This chain's CDR3 is CASSLSGTDETQYF. In nucleotides, the CDR3 is TGCGCCAGCAGCTTGTCCGGGACAGACGAGACCCAGTACTTC. Filled out from reference TRBV5-1 and TRBJ2-5, the complete variable domain reads KAGVTQTPRYLIKTRGQQVTLSCSPISGHRSVSWYQQTPGQGLQFLFEYFSETQRNKGNFPGRFSGRQFSNSRSEMNVSTLELGDSALYLCASSLSGTDETQYFGPGTRLLVL.

This chain links TRBV5-1 with TRBJ2-3, with a tentative D call TRBD2 (5 bases). The ends were cut back, 2 bases at V and 2 bases at J, with 9 bases in the middle. Per germline, CDR1 SGHRS and CDR2 YFSETQ. CDR3 length equals 14 residues. The CDR3 here is CASSFSGTTDTQYF. The CDR3 DNA reads TGCGCCAGCAGCTTCAGCGGAACCACAGATACGCAGTATTTT.

Written as DNA, the CDR3 is TGTGCCAGCAGTTCCTTAGCGGGAGTGGGCACCGGGGAGCTGTTTTTT. Its translation is CASSSLAGVGTGELFF. The chain employs TRBV27 and TRBJ2-2, with 9 bases that match TRBD2. The CDR3 totals 16 residues. V shed 4 bases, J shed 4 bases, and the junction held 7 bases outside the gene matches. The germline CDR1 and CDR2 sequences are MNHEY and SMNVEV (reference sequence).

The chain is built from TRBV28 and TRBJ2-1, with 11 bases matching TRBD2. The V and J ends lost 6 bases and 7 bases, in that order; junction bases with no gene match: 8. Germline V CDR1 and CDR2: MDHEN, SYDVKM. The CDR3 length is 15 residues. CDR3 DNA sequence: TGTGCCAGCAGCCAGACTAGCGGGGACTTGAATGAGCAGTTCTTC. This sequence encodes CASSQTSGDLNEQFF.

V gene TRBV4-1 combines with J gene TRBJ1-2; tentatively, D is TRBD1 (5 bases). This CDR3 comprises 15 residues. The germline V and J ends were trimmed by 0 bases and 2 bases, with 10 bases remaining between them. From germline, CDR1 is MGHRA and CDR2 YSYEKL. DNA for the CDR3: TGCGCCAGCAGCCAAGATCAGGGAAGGAACTATGGCTACACCTTC. This codes for CASSQDQGRNYGYTF.

The chain is built from TRBV6-5 and TRBJ2-1; tentative D call: TRBD1 (5 bases). Trimming shortened V by 2 bases and J by 4 bases, and 15 bases separated the two germline ends. Per the germline V gene, CDR1 is MNHEY and CDR2 is SVGAGI. This CDR3 region has 16 residues. CDR3 DNA sequence: TGTGCCAGCAGTTACCGAACCGACAGCTCTTACAATGAGCAGTTCTTC. Amino acids: CASSYRTDSSYNEQFF.

This chain links TRBV5-6 with TRBJ2-5; D remains ambiguous. CDR1 SGHDT and CDR2 YYEEEE come from the germline V gene. This CDR3 contains 13 residues. V was pared by 1 base and J by 4 bases, with 8 bases between. The CDR3 here is CASSLFHSETQYF. The CDR3, as DNA: TGTGCCAGCAGCTTGTTTCACTCAGAGACCCAGTACTTC.

This chain uses TRBV21-1 with TRBJ2-1; the D call of TRBD2 is as the table states it, not checked on the DNA. TRBV21-1 is a pseudogene. The CDR3 runs 18 residues. In DNA form, the CDR3 reads TGTGCCAGCAGCGGGTCTACGGGCCTAGCGGGAGCCTACAATGAGCAGTTCTTC. Translated, it gives CASSGSTGLAGAYNEQFF.

This chain uses TRBV19 with TRBJ2-5; 7 bases are shared with TRBD2. Germline trimming cut 4 bases from V and 0 bases from J; bases unmatched to any gene: 8. Germline V CDR1 and CDR2: LNHDA, SQIVND (reference sequence). This CDR3 contains 16 residues. In nucleotides, the CDR3 is TGTGCCAGTAGTACCCCCCTGCGGGGGTACCAAGAGACCCAGTACTTC. Translating gives CASSTPLRGYQETQYF. The full variable domain, its missing parts supplied by reference TRBV19 and TRBJ2-5, is DGGITQSPKYLFRKEGQNVTLSCEQNLNHDAMYWYRQDPGQGLRLIYYSQIVNDFQKGDIAEGYSVSREKKESFPLTVTSAQKNPTAFYLCASSTPLRGYQETQYFGPGTRLLVL.

The chain joins TRBV7-9 to TRBJ2-7, with D uncertain. CDR3 length: 16 amino acids. The ends were cut back, 0 bases at V and 0 bases at J, with 12 bases in the middle. Germline loops: CDR1 SEHNR, CDR2 FQNEAQ (reference sequence). CDR3 sequence (DNA): TGTGCCAGCAGCTTAGCGCGGTCGAAGAGCTCCTACGAGCAGTACTTC. It specifies CASSLARSKSSYEQYF.